The clone carrying this TCR beta chain was observed a few times. Antigen specificity is unknown. The source of the sample is a study of T cells in Graves' hyperthyroidism and ophthalmopathy. Findings and caveats of the study: Ophthalmopathy was predicted by the model a median of roughly 6 months ahead of onset.

Newly diagnosed patients aged 18 to 65 had hyperthyroidism of under 2 months' duration. Uncontrolled infection, other autoimmune disease, pregnancy or lactation led to exclusion. TCR beta CDR3 regions were amplified from RNA transcripts. Primed by the HTBI set, a first-round RT-PCR was run on the TCR CDR3. TCRdb used MiXCR to reprocess the multiplex PCR reads, holding one entry per CDR3 protein. The table has 500,000 to 650,000 distinct CDR3 sequences, about 14% seen once. The CDR3 sequence is 15 residues long. Germline loops: CDR1 KGHSH, CDR2 LQKENI. V was clipped by 3 bases and J by 3 bases, with 14 bases between them.

Sequencing was carried out using blood. The sequence was obtained from a woman between 35 and 50 years old with Graves' hyperthyroidism. This rearrangement joins TRBV18 to TRBJ1-1, with D unresolved. CDR3 DNA sequence: TGTGCCAGCTCACCTTACCTCGATGTGGACACTGAAGCTTTCTTT. The encoded protein is CASSPYLDVDTEAFF. Filled out from reference TRBV18 and TRBJ1-1, the complete variable domain reads NAGVMQNPRHLVRRRGQEARLRCSPMKGHSHVYWYRQLPEEGLKFMVYLQKENIIDESGMPKERFSAEFPKEGPSILRIQQVVRGDSAAYFCASSPYLDVDTEAFFGQGTRLTVV.